The 30 T cell receptor beta chains below were found in one sample sequenced in a study of TIL therapy for anti-PD-1-resistant metastatic lung cancer. Time point given: pre-treatment sample, taken before nivolumab and TIL therapy. This was the immunoSEQ v3 assay. Using immunoSEQ multiplex PCR, the repertoire was profiled, and TCRdb retains in-frame clones only, with some absent. The data contain about 21,000 clones, around three quarters of them seen just once; the ten biggest clones take up about 2%. The material was blood, obtained at baseline. These receptor sequences come from a person between 30 and 79 years old with non-small cell lung cancer.

This chain joins TRBV24-1 and TRBJ2-5; 8 nucleotides match TRBD1. The CDR3 has 16 residues. Germline trimming cut 4 bases from V and 0 bases from J; bases unmatched to any gene: 6. Germline values: CDR1 KGHDR, CDR2 SFDVKD. Written as DNA, the CDR3 is TGTGCCACCAGTGAGCCAGGGGGCCCCTACCAAGAGACCCAGTACTTC. Translating gives CATSEPGGPYQETQYF.

The chain links TRBV6-6 to TRBJ1-2; the D is unclear. The CDR3 spans 13 residues. Per the germline V gene, CDR1 is MNHNY and CDR2 is SVGAGI (reference sequence). V was shortened by 0 bases and J by 6 bases, with 8 bases between the two germline ends. CDR3 protein: CASSYSMGNGYTF. CDR3 bases: TGTGCCAGCAGTTACTCGATGGGGAATGGCTACACCTTC.

This sequence joins TRBV27 and TRBJ2-5; unclear D gene. V was pared by 5 bases and J by 2 bases, with 9 bases between. This CDR3 contains 13 residues. Germline CDR1 is MNHEY and CDR2 is SMNVEV (reference sequence). The CDR3, as DNA: TGTGCCAGCAGTCCGAACGAACAAGAGACCCAGTACTTC. This sequence encodes CASSPNEQETQYF.

The chain recombines TRBV24-1 with TRBJ2-7, with a tentative D call TRBD1 (5 bases). The CDR3 spans 12 residues. Between the trimmed V and J ends, which lost 7 bases and 5 bases, there was a span of 11 bases. Germline CDR1 reads KGHDR; CDR2 reads SFDVKD. Here the CDR3 DNA reads TGTGCCACCAGCACAGGATTAGACGAGCAGTACTTC. It translates to CATSTGLDEQYF.

The V and J genes are TRBV5-6 and TRBJ1-4; tentative D call: TRBD1 (5 bases). The V gene lost 1 base and the J gene lost 6 bases, with 19 bases spanning the gap. CDR3 size: 17 residues. CDR1 SGHDT and CDR2 YYEEEE come from the germline V gene. CDR3 nucleotide sequence: TGTGCCAGCAGCTTGTTCGGCGGAGGGGATCTTTATGAAAAACTGTTTTTT. It is translated as CASSLFGGGDLYEKLFF.

The CDR3 DNA sequence: TGTGCCAGCAGCCTTCTAAGTAAGGCCACAAGTCGGGCCAACGTCCTGACTTTC. It is translated as CASSLLSKATSRANVLTF. V and J are TRBV7-7 and TRBJ2-6, with unresolved D. The CDR3 length is 18 residues. Trimming removed 5 bases at V and 5 bases at J, with 22 bases between. From germline, CDR1 is SSHAT and CDR2 FNYEAQ (reference sequence).

The chain carries TRBV7-2 and TRBJ2-2; unclear D gene. Trimming removed 2 bases at V and 6 bases at J, with 10 bases between. The germline CDR1 and CDR2 sequences are SGHTA and FQGNSA. The CDR3 length is 14 residues. The CDR3 bases are TGTGCCAGCAGCTTATCGGTACGGTCCGGGGAGCTGTTTTTT. It specifies CASSLSVRSGELFF.

The chain uses TRBV5-1 and TRBJ2-3, with TRBD2 as a possible D gene (6 bases). Trimming stripped 4 bases from V and 6 bases from J, with 18 bases between. In germline, CDR1 is SGHRS, CDR2 YFSETQ. CDR3 length equals 15 residues. CDR3 in DNA: TGCGCCAGCAGCATCAAAGCGGGCGGGATGGATACGCAGTATTTT. Its protein is CASSIKAGGMDTQYF.

The chain uses TRBV7-9 and TRBJ2-1; D is unresolved. Germline V lookup: CDR1 SEHNR, CDR2 FQNEAQ (reference sequence). Between the trimmed V and J ends, which lost 1 base and 6 bases, there was a span of 7 bases. The CDR3 covers 13 residues. CDR3 loop: CASSLELFNEQFF. For the CDR3, the DNA is TGTGCCAGCAGCTTAGAACTCTTCAATGAGCAGTTCTTC.

The chain joins TRBV4-1 to TRBJ2-7, with 8 bases identical to TRBD2. The CDR3 is 16 residues long. With 0 bases clipped from V and 0 bases from J, the junction kept 4 bases outside the gene matches. Germline CDR1 MGHRA, CDR2 YSYEKL. CDR3: CASSQERLANSYEQYF. The CDR3 DNA sequence: TGCGCCAGCAGCCAAGAGAGACTAGCGAACTCCTACGAGCAGTACTTC.

The chain recombines TRBV14 with TRBJ2-7; no firm D call. Between the trimmed V and J ends, which lost 10 bases and 4 bases, there was a span of 5 bases. The CDR3 contains 9 residues. Germline values: CDR1 SGHDN, CDR2 FVKESK. CDR3 sequence: CAMQYEQYF. CDR3 nucleotides: TGTGCCATGCAGTACGAGCAGTACTTC.

The genes are TRBV19 and TRBJ1-5; 7 bases line up with TRBD1. The CDR3 length is 16 residues. CDR1 and CDR2 (germline): LNHDA, SQIVND (reference sequence). The V and J ends lost 7 bases and 2 bases, in that order; junction bases with no gene match: 11. As DNA, the CDR3 is TGTGCCAGTACTCTAAAATACAGGGGCGGCAATCAGCCCCAGCATTTT. This sequence encodes CASTLKYRGGNQPQHF. Variable domain in full (rest from reference TRBV19 and TRBJ1-5): DGGITQSPKYLFRKEGQNVTLSCEQNLNHDAMYWYRQDPGQGLRLIYYSQIVNDFQKGDIAEGYSVSREKKESFPLTVTSAQKNPTAFYLCASTLKYRGGNQPQHFGDGTRLSIL.

The chain employs TRBV5-1 and TRBJ1-3; D call uncertain. This CDR3 spans 13 amino acids. Trimming pared 1 base from V and 4 bases from J, leaving 6 bases between. Germline loops: CDR1 SGHRS, CDR2 YFSETQ. Here the CDR3 reads CASSLNRGNTIYF. DNA for the CDR3: TGCGCCAGCAGCTTGAACCGCGGAAACACCATATATTTT.

The CDR3 here is CASSVEGNPNQPQHF. In DNA form, the CDR3 reads TGTGCCAGCAGCGTAGAGGGGAACCCCAATCAGCCCCAGCATTTT. The chain recombines TRBV9 with TRBJ1-5, with D possibly being TRBD1 (5 bases). Per the germline V gene, CDR1 is SGDLS and CDR2 is YYNGEE. V dropped 0 bases and J dropped 3 bases, with 10 bases sitting between them. The CDR3 is 15 amino acids.

This clone was detected only a few times. This rearrangement joins TRBV7-9 to TRBJ1-1, with a weak D call TRBD1 (5 bases). The V gene's germline CDR1 is SEHNR and CDR2 FQNEAQ (reference sequence). The CDR3 is made up of 12 amino acids. The V end was cut by 5 bases, the J end by 8 bases, with 12 bases between. CDR3 DNA sequence: TGTGCCAGCAGCCGGAACCCAGGGGAAGCTTTCTTT. It encodes CASSRNPGEAFF.

This chain uses TRBV12-3 or TRBV12-4 with TRBJ2-3; D is ambiguous. The CDR3 covers 13 residues. V lost 2 bases and J 14 bases, leaving 17 bases between the germline ends. As DNA, the CDR3 is TGTGCCAGCAGTTTATTGGCGACTCCAACCCCGTATTTT. It is translated as CASSLLATPTPYF.

The V call is TRBV5-1, the J call TRBJ2-5; perhaps TRBD2 as D (5 bases). CDR3 length equals 15 residues. Germline lookup yields CDR1 SGHRS and CDR2 YFSETQ. V lost 1 base to trimming and J lost 5 bases, with 15 bases between them. The CDR3 nucleotides read TGCGCCAGCAGCTTGAACGTCGGACCGGGGGAGACCCAGTACTTC. Its translation is CASSLNVGPGETQYF.

The sample holds a few counts of this clone. The chain is built from TRBV6-6 and TRBJ1-4; possibly TRBD1 for D (6 bases). This CDR3 spans 15 amino acids. Per the germline V gene, CDR1 is MNHNY and CDR2 is SVGAGI (reference sequence). V lost 8 bases and J 4 bases, leaving 17 bases between the germline ends. The CDR3, as DNA: TGTGCCAGCCACGTGGGGGGGGCAGGTAATGAAAAACTGTTTTTT. Protein product: CASHVGGAGNEKLFF.

The chain carries TRBV19 and TRBJ2-1; TRBD1 or TRBD2 may be the D gene (5 bases each). Germline V gene sequence: CDR1 LNHDA, CDR2 SQIVND (reference sequence). The length of the CDR3 is 13 residues. The V end lost 8 bases, the J end lost 6 bases, and 14 bases lay between the germline ends. The CDR3: CASQLRDRNEQFF. CDR3 in DNA: TGTGCCAGTCAGCTTCGGGACCGCAATGAGCAGTTCTTC.

This clone was counted a few times. This sequence joins TRBV5-1 and TRBJ1-1; TRBD1 might be the D (5 bases). The CDR3 extends over 13 amino acids. From germline, CDR1 is SGHRS and CDR2 YFSETQ. The V and J ends lost 4 bases and 8 bases respectively, with 15 bases between them. This CDR3 reads CASSAGERGEAFF. DNA of the CDR3: TGCGCCAGCAGCGCGGGAGAACGGGGGGAAGCTTTCTTT.

CDR3 amino acids: CASSIQTGLNTEAFF. The CDR3 DNA reads as TGCGCCAGCAGCATACAGACAGGGTTGAACACTGAAGCTTTCTTT. The V call is TRBV5-1, the J call TRBJ1-1; 7 positions agree with TRBD1. V trimming: 4 bases; J trimming: 0 bases; junction bases outside the gene matches: 6. Germline assignment: CDR1 SGHRS and CDR2 YFSETQ. The CDR3 sequence is 15 residues long.

In its sample, this clone was seen once. This chain joins TRBV7-8 and TRBJ1-6, with 12 nucleotides matching TRBD1. The V gene end was trimmed by 5 bases and the J gene end by 9 bases; junction bases not matched to a gene: 11. This CDR3 contains 17 residues. In germline, CDR1 is SGHVS, CDR2 FQNEAQ. CDR3 protein: CASSPMGQGAAGSPLHF. Here the CDR3 DNA reads TGTGCCAGCAGCCCAATGGGACAGGGGGCTGCTGGTTCACCCCTCCACTTT.

J is TRBJ1-3 and V is TRBV7-8; D is perhaps TRBD1 (5 bases). V was cut by 1 base and J by 2 bases, with 9 bases left in between. Germline loops: CDR1 SGHVS, CDR2 FQNEAQ. The length of the CDR3 is 15 residues. The CDR3 DNA reads TGTGCCAGCAGCTTAGACAGGAATCCTGGAAACACCATATATTTT. Translating it yields CASSLDRNPGNTIYF.

This clone was seen only a few times. The chain employs TRBV2 and TRBJ1-4, with D perhaps matching TRBD1 (5 bases). V was shortened by 8 bases and J by 6 bases, with 10 bases between the two germline ends. The germline V gene encodes CDR1 SNHLY and CDR2 FYNNEI. The CDR3 has 12 amino acids. The CDR3 sequence is CASGTQDEKLFF. The CDR3 DNA is TGTGCCAGCGGGACGCAGGATGAAAAACTGTTTTTT.

The CDR3 loop reads CASSPPRTRAGNYGYTF. The CDR3 coding sequence is TGCGCCAGCAGCCCTCCTCGAACCCGGGCGGGGAACTATGGCTACACCTTC. The V gene is TRBV4-3, the J gene TRBJ1-2; no clear D gene. With 4 bases removed from V and 2 bases from J, the gap between germline ends came to 20 bases. This CDR3 comprises 17 residues. CDR1 is LGHNA and CDR2 is YSLEER in the germline V gene.

The chain employs TRBV10-3 and TRBJ2-1; TRBD2 matches 16 bases. V shed 10 bases, J shed 3 bases, and the junction held 6 bases outside the gene matches. Germline V gives CDR1 ENHRY, CDR2 SYGVKD. This CDR3 comprises 16 residues. CDR3 DNA sequence: TGTGCCACTGGGACTAGCGGGGGGGCCGACTACAATGAGCAGTTCTTC. It codes for CATGTSGGADYNEQFF.

The V call is TRBV12-5, the J call TRBJ2-1; D gene unclear. V lost 3 bases, J lost 2 bases, and 5 bases lay in between. The CDR3 totals 13 residues. CDR1 and CDR2 from the germline V gene are LGHNT and FRNRAP. The CDR3 coding sequence is TGTGCTAGTGGTTTAGAAGCCTACAATGAGCAGTTCTTC. Its protein product is CASGLEAYNEQFF.

This chain uses TRBV5-1 with TRBJ1-1; a possible D gene is TRBD1 (5 bases). Germline V gene data show CDR1 as SGHRS and CDR2 as YFSETQ. CDR3 length equals 15 residues. V gave up 1 base and J gave up 3 bases, with 13 bases separating them. CDR3 residues: CASSLTLWGDTEAFF. The CDR3 DNA is TGCGCCAGCAGCTTGACATTGTGGGGGGACACTGAAGCTTTCTTT.

The V call is TRBV6-2 or TRBV6-3, the J call TRBJ2-7, with TRBD1 matching over 7 bases. Per germline, CDR1 MNHEY and CDR2 SVGEGT. V trimming: 5 bases; J trimming: 6 bases; junction bases outside the gene matches: 1. This CDR3 spans 11 amino acids. In DNA, the CDR3 is TGTGCCAGCAGTGACAGGGCCGAGCAGTACGTC. Translation gives CASSDRAEQYV.

The J gene is TRBJ1-4, the V gene TRBV7-9; no reliable D call. The germline V and J ends were trimmed by 5 bases and 4 bases, with 11 bases remaining between them. Germline V CDR1 and CDR2: SEHNR, FQNEAQ (reference sequence). The length of the CDR3 is 14 residues. Here the CDR3 DNA reads TGTGCCAGCAGCCCGGGAGGTTATAATGAAAAACTGTTTTTT. Translating gives CASSPGGYNEKLFF.